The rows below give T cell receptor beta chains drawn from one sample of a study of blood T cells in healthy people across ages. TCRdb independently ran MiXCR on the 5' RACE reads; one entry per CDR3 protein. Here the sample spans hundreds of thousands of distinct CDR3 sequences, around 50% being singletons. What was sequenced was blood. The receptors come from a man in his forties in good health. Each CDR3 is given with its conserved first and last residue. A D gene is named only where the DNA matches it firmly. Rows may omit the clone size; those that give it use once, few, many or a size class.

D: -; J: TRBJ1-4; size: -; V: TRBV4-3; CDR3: CASSQDPGGGSEKLFF; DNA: TGCGCCAGCAGCCAAGATCCCGGGGGTGGGAGCGAAAAACTGTTTTTT
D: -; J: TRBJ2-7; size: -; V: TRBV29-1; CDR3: CSVDNDGWYEQYF; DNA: TGCAGCGTTGATAATGACGGCTGGTACGAGCAGTACTTC
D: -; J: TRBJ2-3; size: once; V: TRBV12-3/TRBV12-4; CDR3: CAKRRDTQYF; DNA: TGTGCCAAAAGACGGGATACGCAGTATTTT
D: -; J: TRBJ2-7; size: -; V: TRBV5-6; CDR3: CASSLGQRLSSYEQYF; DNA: TGTGCCAGCAGCTTGGGACAGCGGTTGAGCTCCTACGAGCAGTACTTC
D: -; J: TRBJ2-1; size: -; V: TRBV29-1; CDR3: CSSGGRDAYNEQFF; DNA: TGCAGCTCTGGCGGGCGGGACGCATACAATGAGCAGTTCTTC
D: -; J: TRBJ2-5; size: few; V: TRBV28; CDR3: CASSRVSGTQYF; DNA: TGTGCCAGCAGCCGGGTCTCAGGGACCCAGTACTTC
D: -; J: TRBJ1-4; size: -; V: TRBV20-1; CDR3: CSAGQYNEKLFF; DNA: TGCAGTGCCGGACAGTATAATGAAAAACTGTTTTTT
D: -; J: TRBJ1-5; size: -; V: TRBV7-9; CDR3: CASSLGSQDRPQHF; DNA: TGTGCCAGCAGCTTAGGTTCCCAAGATCGGCCCCAGCATTTT
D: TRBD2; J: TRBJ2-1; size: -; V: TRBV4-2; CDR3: CASSQASSGTYNEQFF; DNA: TGTGCCAGCAGCCAAGCGTCTAGCGGAACCTACAATGAGCAGTTCTTC
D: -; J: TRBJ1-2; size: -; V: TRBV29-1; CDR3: CSVEGGAGYTF; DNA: TGCAGCGTTGAAGGGGGGGCTGGCTACACCTTC
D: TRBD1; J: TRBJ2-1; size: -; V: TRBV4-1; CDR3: CASSQRRGTVGEQFF; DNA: TGCGCCAGCAGTCAACGCAGGGGGACAGTTGGCGAGCAGTTCTTC
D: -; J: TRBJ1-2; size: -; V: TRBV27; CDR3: CASSAQGSAGYTF; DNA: TGTGCCAGCAGTGCTCAGGGATCTGCTGGCTACACCTTC
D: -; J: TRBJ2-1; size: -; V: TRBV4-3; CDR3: CASSQEALASLDEQFF; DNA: TGCGCCAGCAGCCAAGAAGCGCTAGCGTCCCTCGATGAGCAGTTCTTC
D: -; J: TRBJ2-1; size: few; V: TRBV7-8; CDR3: CASSLHGVVSYNEQFF; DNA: TGTGCCAGCAGCTTACATGGGGTTGTCTCCTACAATGAGCAGTTCTTC
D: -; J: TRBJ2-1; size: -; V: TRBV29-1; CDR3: CSVEGNERQRRFF; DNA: TGCAGCGTTGAAGGAAATGAGCGCCAGCGGAGGTTCTTC
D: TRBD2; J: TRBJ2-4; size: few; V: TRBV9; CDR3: CASSPFGGSEGIGIQYF; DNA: TGTGCCAGCAGCCCCTTCGGGGGGAGTGAGGGAATCGGCATTCAGTACTTC
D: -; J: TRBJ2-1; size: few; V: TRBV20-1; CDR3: CSARDRRHVDEQFF; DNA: TGCAGTGCTAGAGATAGGAGACATGTCGATGAGCAGTTCTTC
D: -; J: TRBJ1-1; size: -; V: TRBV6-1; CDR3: CASSGQIARRAGGAFF; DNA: TGTGCCAGCAGTGGCCAAATAGCCCGACGGGCTGGGGGAGCTTTCTTT
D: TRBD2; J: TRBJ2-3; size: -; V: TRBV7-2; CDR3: CASSFSGLYTDTQYF; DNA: TGTGCCAGCAGCTTTAGCGGGTTGTACACAGATACGCAGTATTTT
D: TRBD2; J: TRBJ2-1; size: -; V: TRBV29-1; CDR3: CSVGTSRGEQFF; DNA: TGCAGCGTTGGGACTAGCCGAGGGGAGCAGTTCTTC
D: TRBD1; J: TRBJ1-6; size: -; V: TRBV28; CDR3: CASSGDRGPGSPLHF; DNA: TGTGCCAGCAGTGGCGACAGGGGGCCGGGGTCACCCCTCCACTTT
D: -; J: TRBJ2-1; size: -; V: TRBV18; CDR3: CASSPPLSTYNEQFF; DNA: TGTGCCAGCTCACCACCGTTGAGTACCTACAATGAGCAGTTCTTC
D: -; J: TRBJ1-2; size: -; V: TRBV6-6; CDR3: CASSLAGLRGDYGYTF; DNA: TGTGCCAGCAGTCTCGCTGGGCTCAGGGGTGACTATGGCTACACCTTC
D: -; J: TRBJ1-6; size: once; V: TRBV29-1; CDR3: CSVLPGPNSPLHF; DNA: TGCAGCGTTCTACCGGGGCCCAATTCACCCCTCCACTTT
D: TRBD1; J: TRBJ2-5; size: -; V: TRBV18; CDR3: CASSPSGTEETQYF; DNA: TGTGCCAGCTCACCTTCCGGGACAGAAGAGACCCAGTACTTC
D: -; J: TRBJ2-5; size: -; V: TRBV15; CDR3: CATSRDSPIQETQYF; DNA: TGTGCCACCAGCAGAGACTCACCTATTCAAGAGACCCAGTACTTC
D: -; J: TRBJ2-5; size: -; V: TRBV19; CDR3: CASSTSSKETQYF; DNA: TGTGCCAGTAGTACTTCTAGTAAGGAGACCCAGTACTTC
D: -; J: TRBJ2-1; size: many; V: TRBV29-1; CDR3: CSVEDLGEQFF; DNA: TGCAGCGTTGAAGATCTAGGTGAGCAGTTCTTC
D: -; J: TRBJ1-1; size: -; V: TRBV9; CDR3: CASSVAFGNTEAFF; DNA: TGTGCCAGCAGCGTAGCTTTCGGGAACACTGAAGCTTTCTTT
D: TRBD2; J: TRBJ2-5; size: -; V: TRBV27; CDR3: CASSVQREVDEQYF; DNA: TGTGCCAGCAGTGTACAGCGGGAGGTTGATGAGCAGTACTTC
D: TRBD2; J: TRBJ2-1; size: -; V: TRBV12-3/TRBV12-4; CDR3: CASSPRTSGAGQFF; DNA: TGTGCCAGCAGTCCTCGGACTAGCGGGGCGGGGCAGTTCTTC
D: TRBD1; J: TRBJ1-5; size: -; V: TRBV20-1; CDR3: CSARLTGDQPQHF; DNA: TGCAGTGCTAGACTGACAGGGGATCAGCCCCAGCATTTT
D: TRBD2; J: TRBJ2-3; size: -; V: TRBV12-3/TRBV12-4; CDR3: CAITPGTSGGFTDTQYF; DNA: TGTGCCATAACCCCCGGGACTAGCGGGGGATTCACAGATACGCAGTATTTT